This T cell receptor (beta chain) was identified in a study of PD-L1 blockade in urothelial cancer. For the study at large: A median of roughly 150,000 T cells was found in the blood samples.

The repertoire was sequenced with immunoSEQ multiplex PCR; TCRdb's copy has only in-frame clones and lacks some. In the table there are 50,000 to 70,000 clones, approximately 78% of which are singletons. Indicated time point: pretreatment peripheral blood. All patients handed over anywhere from 1 to 8 samples, pretreatment and on-treatment. This clonotype was obtained from a man between 65 and 85 years old with urothelial cancer. The sequencing used PBMCs, collected around atezolizumab (anti-PD-L1) treatment.

The chain's CDR3 is CASSLTADSSYNEQFF. CDR3 bases: TGTGCCAGCAGCTTAACAGCGGACAGCTCCTACAATGAGCAGTTCTTC. V is TRBV7-7 and J is TRBJ2-1, with TRBD1 as a possible D gene (6 bases). This CDR3 contains 16 residues. Trimming stripped 2 bases from V and 0 bases from J, with 11 bases between. Germline assignment: CDR1 SSHAT and CDR2 FNYEAQ (reference sequence).